Each of the 20 T cell receptor beta chains below was sequenced from the same sample in a study of blood T cell repertoires in COVID-19. TCRdb keeps only in-frame clones here, not all; method: immunoSEQ multiplex PCR. The data show under 200,000 clones, 87% seen once. Sequencing was carried out using peripheral blood. The receptors shown here come from a woman in her sixties or seventies who had recovered from COVID-19.

This chain connects TRBV10-3 to TRBJ1-2; D unresolved. Germline CDR1 reads ENHRY; CDR2 reads SYGVKD. CDR3 size: 15 residues. The germline V and J ends were trimmed by 3 bases and 4 bases, with 15 bases remaining between them. This CDR3 is CAISEGSHGSYGYTF. Written as DNA, the CDR3 is TGTGCCATCAGTGAAGGTTCCCACGGGAGCTATGGCTACACCTTC.

This chain uses TRBV5-4 with TRBJ2-5, with D possibly TRBD2 on 5 matching bases. This CDR3 is 15 amino acids long. The germline V gene has CDR1 SGHNT and CDR2 YYREEE (reference sequence). The V gene lost 0 bases and the J gene lost 12 bases, with 21 bases spanning the gap. In DNA, the CDR3 is TGTGCCAGCAGCTTGGATTCTAGCCCTCCGGTCCGTAAGTACTTC. This sequence encodes CASSLDSSPPVRKYF.

The rearrangement links TRBV19 to TRBJ2-4; TRBD1 matches 8 bases. The germline gives CDR1 LNHDA, CDR2 SQIVND (reference sequence). With V trimmed by 5 bases and J by 6 bases, 9 bases remained unmatched. The CDR3 is made up of 15 amino acids. This chain's CDR3 is CASSDTGTGLNIQYF. The CDR3 DNA reads TGTGCCAGTAGTGATACCGGGACAGGATTAAACATTCAGTACTTC.

This chain connects TRBV19 to TRBJ1-3, with unresolved D. The CDR3 has 17 amino acids. Per germline, CDR1 LNHDA and CDR2 SQIVND (reference sequence). V gave up 4 bases and J gave up 0 bases, with 16 bases separating them. The CDR3 coding sequence is TGTGCCAGTAGTAGCTACGGGAGTGGCAGCTCTGGAAACACCATATATTTT. Amino acid sequence: CASSSYGSGSSGNTIYF.

CDR3 region: CASRGSPMGQVLGNEKLFF. CDR3 coding DNA: TGTGCCAGCAGGGGGTCCCCGATGGGACAGGTCCTAGGGAATGAAAAACTGTTTTTT. The rearrangement links TRBV28 to TRBJ1-4; TRBD1 agrees at 8 bases. Trimming removed 6 bases from V and 5 bases from J; junction bases left unmatched: 20. This CDR3 region has 19 residues. Germline loops: CDR1 MDHEN, CDR2 SYDVKM.

Only one count was recorded for this clone. The chain uses TRBV5-6 and TRBJ2-7; the match to TRBD1 covers 9 bases. The V segment lost 4 bases and the J segment 4 bases; nucleotides outside the gene matches: 6. The V gene's germline CDR1 is SGHDT and CDR2 YYEEEE. The CDR3 runs 14 residues. CDR3 sequence: CASSLQGANYEQYF. The CDR3 region has the DNA TGTGCCAGCAGCCTACAGGGGGCTAATTACGAGCAGTACTTC.

The chain uses TRBV27 and TRBJ1-6, with D perhaps TRBD1 (5 bases). Trimming removed 3 bases from V and 10 bases from J, with 16 bases in between. Germline CDR1 reads MNHEY; CDR2 reads SMNVEV (reference sequence). This CDR3 is 15 amino acids long. The CDR3 sequence: CASSLGGPQGSPLHF. Written as DNA, the CDR3 is TGTGCCAGCAGTTTGGGAGGCCCCCAGGGCTCACCCCTCCACTTT.

The CDR3 loop is CASSVVGGVTEAFF. CDR3 DNA sequence: TGTGCCAGCAGCGTAGTTGGAGGGGTCACTGAAGCTTTCTTT. The rearrangement uses TRBV9 and TRBJ1-1, with TRBD1 as a possible D gene (5 bases). The length of the CDR3 is 14 residues. V gave up 0 bases and J gave up 4 bases, with 10 bases separating them. Germline V gene data show CDR1 as SGDLS and CDR2 as YYNGEE. The full variable domain, in which reference TRBV9 and TRBJ1-1 provide the parts outside the CDR3, is DSGVTQTPKHLITATGQRVTLRCSPRSGDLSVYWYQQSLDQGLQFLIQYYNGEERAKGNILERFSAQQFPDLHSELNLSSLELGDSALYFCASSVVGGVTEAFFGQGTRLTVV.

The genes are TRBV11-3 and TRBJ2-6; D may be TRBD1 (6 bases). V lost 4 bases to trimming and J lost 3 bases, with 7 bases between them. This CDR3 is built from 14 residues. The germline V gene encodes CDR1 SGHNT and CDR2 YENEEA. CDR3 protein: CASSSGDGANVLTF. In nucleotides, the CDR3 is TGTGCCAGCAGCTCAGGGGATGGGGCCAACGTCCTGACTTTC.

V usage is TRBV5-1 and J usage is TRBJ1-1, with a weak D call TRBD1 (6 bases). V lost 4 bases to trimming and J lost 0 bases, with 10 bases between them. The germline V gene encodes CDR1 SGHRS and CDR2 YFSETQ. The CDR3 contains 14 residues. The CDR3 nucleotides are TGCGCCAGCAGCACGCAGGGGATGAACACTGAAGCTTTCTTT. Amino acids: CASSTQGMNTEAFF. Full variable domain (remainder filled in from reference TRBV5-1 and TRBJ1-1): KAGVTQTPRYLIKTRGQQVTLSCSPISGHRSVSWYQQTPGQGLQFLFEYFSETQRNKGNFPGRFSGRQFSNSRSEMNVSTLELGDSALYLCASSTQGMNTEAFFGQGTRLTVV.

J is TRBJ1-2 and V is TRBV5-6, with D maybe TRBD1 (5 bases). The CDR3 length is 14 residues. Trimming left V 6 bases short and J 2 bases short, with 14 bases between. CDR1 is SGHDT, CDR2 YYEEEE, per germline. The CDR3 here is CASNRGTPNYGYTF. CDR3 in DNA: TGTGCCAGCAACCGGGGGACCCCAAACTATGGCTACACCTTC.

This rearrangement joins TRBV5-8 to TRBJ1-1; D remains unclear. The CDR3 is 16 amino acids. Germline lookup yields CDR1 SGHTS and CDR2 YDEGEE. Trimming took off 1 base at V and 4 bases at J, with 17 bases between the two ends. In nucleotides, the CDR3 is TGTGCCAGCAGCTTGTTTCCCACCCGGGTTATCACTGAAGCTTTCTTT. This encodes CASSLFPTRVITEAFF.

The table lists this clone with a count of one. V gene TRBV2 combines with J gene TRBJ1-1; 12 nucleotides align to TRBD1. Losses at the gene ends were 6 bases for V and 4 bases for J; bases not matched to a gene: 12. The CDR3 loop spans 17 amino acids. Germline V gives CDR1 SNHLY, CDR2 FYNNEI. The chain's CDR3 is CASSSGTGGVLATEAFF. CDR3 nucleotide sequence: TGTGCCAGCAGCTCCGGGACAGGGGGCGTCCTGGCCACTGAAGCTTTCTTT.

The chain combines TRBV5-4 with TRBJ2-3, with 9 nucleotides matching TRBD2. The CDR3 spans 15 residues. The V gene's germline CDR1 is SGHNT and CDR2 YYREEE (reference sequence). V shed 4 bases and J 2 bases; nucleotides not matched to a gene: 5. The CDR3 reads CASSRIAGATDTQYF. DNA for the CDR3: TGTGCCAGCAGCCGGATAGCGGGAGCCACAGATACGCAGTATTTT.

V and J are TRBV21-1 and TRBJ2-1; TRBD2, the table's D call, lacks a check against the DNA. TRBV21-1 is annotated as a pseudogene. The CDR3 runs 16 residues. CDR3 sequence reads: CASSKGPEGSYNEQFF. As DNA, the CDR3 is TGTGCCAGCAGCAAAGGGCCGGAGGGTTCCTACAATGAGCAGTTCTTC.

This clone was observed a few times. The chain carries TRBV24-1 and TRBJ1-4, with TRBD1 as a possible D gene (6 bases). V lost 3 bases and J 4 bases, leaving 14 bases between the germline ends. Per the germline V gene, CDR1 is KGHDR and CDR2 is SFDVKD. The CDR3 has 16 residues. CDR3 sequence: CATSDPSVQGNEKLFF. DNA for the CDR3: TGTGCCACCAGTGATCCCTCGGTACAGGGTAATGAAAAACTGTTTTTT.

This chain connects TRBV7-8 to TRBJ2-1; 9 bases fit TRBD1. Germline loops: CDR1 SGHVS, CDR2 FQNEAQ. The V segment lost 4 bases and the J segment 14 bases; nucleotides outside the gene matches: 15. CDR3 length: 15 amino acids. The CDR3 DNA reads as TGTGCCAGCAGCTCTCGGACAGGGGTTAGGCCGGGGAAGTTCTTC. It codes for CASSSRTGVRPGKFF.

V and J are TRBV5-5 and TRBJ2-5; maybe TRBD1 (5 bases). CDR1 and CDR2 from the germline V gene are SGHKS and YYEKEE (reference sequence). This CDR3 is 15 amino acids long. V lost 1 base, J lost 3 bases, and 13 bases lay in between. Here the CDR3 DNA reads TGTGCCAGCAGCTTGAACACAGGAGCAGAAGAGACCCAGTACTTC. It yields the protein CASSLNTGAEETQYF.

V is TRBV4-2 and J is TRBJ1-4; D uncertain. The germline V gene has CDR1 LGHNA and CDR2 YNFKEQ. The V end lost 1 base, the J end lost 3 bases, and 12 bases lay between the germline ends. The CDR3 totals 16 residues. CDR3 nucleotides: TGTGCCAGCAGCCAAGTTCGGGGAGGAGCTAATGAAAAACTGTTTTTT. Translated, it gives CASSQVRGGANEKLFF.

The chain carries TRBV11-1 and TRBJ2-5, with TRBD2 identical over 7 bases. The CDR3 has 15 amino acids. Germline V gene sequence: CDR1 SGHAT, CDR2 FQDESV (reference sequence). Losses at the gene ends were 0 bases for V and 2 bases for J; bases not matched to a gene: 3. The CDR3 DNA reads as TGTGCCAGCAGCTTAGCTGGGAGGGTTCAAGAGACCCAGTACTTC. Its translation: CASSLAGRVQETQYF. Combining the CDR3 with reference TRBV11-1 and TRBJ2-5 gives the whole variable domain EAEVAQSPRYKITEKSQAVAFWCDPISGHATLYWYRQILGQGPELLVQFQDESVVDDSQLPKDRFSAERLKGVDSTLKIQPAELGDSAMYLCASSLAGRVQETQYFGPGTRLLVL.